Listed below are T cell receptor beta chains from one sample, sequenced in a study of PD-1 blockade in classical Hodgkin lymphoma. Generated by immunoSEQ multiplex PCR, the TCRdb table keeps only in-frame clones and is missing some. The repertoire holds some 41,000 clones, with 88% as singletons. The material was peripheral blood mononuclear cells (PBMCs), obtained before the second cycle of nivolumab. The receptors originated from a human donor with classical Hodgkin lymphoma. Both conserved end residues are part of each CDR3. The D gene is left open where the match is weak. The size of a clone is reported for some rows only, either as once, few or many, or as a class for expanded clones.

j_gene	abundance	v_gene	d_gene	CDR3nt	CDR3aa
TRBJ1-1	medium-sized	TRBV5-1	.	TGCGCCAGCAGCTTGCAGGGAGGGCTTACGAAGGAAGCTTTCTTT	CASSLQGGLTKEAFF
TRBJ2-1	.	TRBV7-9	.	TGTGCCAGCATCCGCGGGTTGGGCAATGAGCAGTTCTTC	CASIRGLGNEQFF
TRBJ2-1	.	TRBV20-1	TRBD2	TGCAGTGCTGGACTAGCGCCGCAGTTCTTC	CSAGLAPQFF
TRBJ2-2	.	TRBV5-1	TRBD2	TGCGCCAGCAGCGTACTAGCGGCTACGAACACCGGGGAGCTGTTTTTT	CASSVLAATNTGELFF
TRBJ2-3	.	TRBV28	.	TGTGCCAGCAGCCAGCTTCGGGGCGCAGATACGCAGTATTTT	CASSQLRGADTQYF
TRBJ1-5	.	TRBV12-2	.	TGTGCAAGTCGCTTAGCGTTCCATTATAGCAATCAGCCCCAGCATTTT	CASRLAFHYSNQPQHF
TRBJ2-5	.	TRBV5-4	TRBD1	TGTGCCAGCAGCTCTTCAGGGGGCTTGGGGGAGACCCAGTACTTC	CASSSSGGLGETQYF
TRBJ1-1	.	TRBV5-1	.	TGCGCCAGCAGCTTGGGCAGGGTTGGCGGGAACACTGAAGCTTTCTTT	CASSLGRVGGNTEAFF
TRBJ2-3	.	TRBV4-1	TRBD1	TGCGCCAGCAGCCAAGGGACAGGGTTCACAGATACGCAGTATTTT	CASSQGTGFTDTQYF
TRBJ2-6	.	TRBV27	.	TGTGCCAGCAGTTTATCTCAGGGGCTCGGGGCCAACGTCCTGACTTTC	CASSLSQGLGANVLTF
TRBJ2-3	.	TRBV19	.	TGTGCCAGTAGTACTCGGGATACGCAGTATTTT	CASSTRDTQYF
TRBJ2-7	few	TRBV5-1	.	TGCGCCAGCAGCCAAGGAGGGAACTACGAGCAGTACTTC	CASSQGGNYEQYF
TRBJ2-3	.	TRBV7-9	.	TGTGCCAGCAGCTTAGCGCGTAGTTTATATACGCAGTATTTT	CASSLARSLYTQYF
TRBJ2-6	.	TRBV2	.	TGTGCCAGCAGTGAAGACAGCCGCCCTGGGGCCAACGTCCTGACTTTC	CASSEDSRPGANVLTF
TRBJ2-5	.	TRBV30	.	TGTGCCTGGAGTTGGGGGTTGCACGAGACCCAGTACTTC	CAWSWGLHETQYF
TRBJ2-1	.	TRBV6-4	TRBD2	TGTGCCAGCAGTGACAGCGGGAGGGCCTCCTACAATGAGCAGTTCTTC	CASSDSGRASYNEQFF
TRBJ1-2	.	TRBV9	.	TGTGCCAGCAGCGTAGGGGGACGGGACGGCTACACCTTC	CASSVGGRDGYTF
TRBJ2-7	.	TRBV29-1	.	TGCAGCGTTGTTCTTTCTGGCTACGAGCAGTACTTC	CSVVLSGYEQYF
TRBJ1-1	.	TRBV6-5	TRBD1	TGTGCCAGCAGTTCCAACAGGGGGCGGACTGAAGCTTTCTTT	CASSSNRGRTEAFF
TRBJ1-3	.	TRBV5-1	TRBD1	TGCGCCAGCAGCACGTCGACAGGGGCTGGAAACACCATATATTTT	CASSTSTGAGNTIYF
TRBJ1-2	.	TRBV30	.	TGTGCCTGGAGTGTGAGCAGCAACTATGGCTACACCTTC	CAWSVSSNYGYTF
TRBJ2-5	.	TRBV7-6	.	TGTGCCAGCAGCTCCCAAGAGACCCAGTACTTC	CASSSQETQYF
TRBJ1-2	.	TRBV27	.	TGTGCCAGCAGTTTATCGACACCCGACAGCTACTATGGCTACACCTTC	CASSLSTPDSYYGYTF
TRBJ1-1	.	TRBV28	TRBD1	TGTGCCAGCACCCTGGACAGGGGCAATGGCGGTGGGAACACTGAAGCTTTCTTT	CASTLDRGNGGGNTEAFF
TRBJ1-5	.	TRBV4-1	.	TGCGCCAGCAGCCGAGGTGGGGGGTCTGGGGGCAATCAGCCCCAGCATTTT	CASSRGGGSGGNQPQHF
TRBJ2-7	.	TRBV10-3	TRBD1	TGTGCCATCAGTGATTCTCCAGGGGGCGTCTACGAGCAGTACTTC	CAISDSPGGVYEQYF
TRBJ1-1	.	TRBV28	.	TGTGCCAGCAGCGAGGGACACATCACTGAAGCTTTCTTT	CASSEGHITEAFF
TRBJ2-3	.	TRBV5-1	.	TGCGCCAGCAGCGGGGGCGGCGGCTCAGGAGGGGCAGATACGCAGTATTTT	CASSGGGGSGGADTQYF
TRBJ2-1	few	TRBV18	.	TGTGCCAGCTCACCCCAGCGGGCTTACAATGAGCAGTTCTTC	CASSPQRAYNEQFF
TRBJ2-5	.	TRBV2	TRBD2	TGTGCCAGCAGTGAAGCCTCTAGCGGGGGTCAAGAGACCCAGTACTTC	CASSEASSGGQETQYF
TRBJ1-3	.	TRBV6-1	.	TGTGCCAGCACCCTCCACGACGGGGTCGGAAACACCATATATTTT	CASTLHDGVGNTIYF
TRBJ1-5	.	TRBV6-5	TRBD1	TGTGCCAGCAGCCACGGGACAGGGGGCAATCAGCCCCAGCATTTT	CASSHGTGGNQPQHF
TRBJ1-1	.	TRBV19	.	TGTGCCAGTAGTACACAACCAGGGATGAACACTGAAGCTTTCTTT	CASSTQPGMNTEAFF
TRBJ2-7	.	TRBV19	.	TGTGCCAGTAGTTCAGAGACCTGGGAGCAGTACTTC	CASSSETWEQYF
TRBJ1-5	few	TRBV5-6	.	TGTGCCAGCAGCTTCAGCAATCAGCCCCAGCATTTT	CASSFSNQPQHF
TRBJ2-7	.	TRBV5-1	TRBD2	TGCGCCAGCAGCACCGATAGCGGGAGGGCCCCCGAGCAGTACTTC	CASSTDSGRAPEQYF